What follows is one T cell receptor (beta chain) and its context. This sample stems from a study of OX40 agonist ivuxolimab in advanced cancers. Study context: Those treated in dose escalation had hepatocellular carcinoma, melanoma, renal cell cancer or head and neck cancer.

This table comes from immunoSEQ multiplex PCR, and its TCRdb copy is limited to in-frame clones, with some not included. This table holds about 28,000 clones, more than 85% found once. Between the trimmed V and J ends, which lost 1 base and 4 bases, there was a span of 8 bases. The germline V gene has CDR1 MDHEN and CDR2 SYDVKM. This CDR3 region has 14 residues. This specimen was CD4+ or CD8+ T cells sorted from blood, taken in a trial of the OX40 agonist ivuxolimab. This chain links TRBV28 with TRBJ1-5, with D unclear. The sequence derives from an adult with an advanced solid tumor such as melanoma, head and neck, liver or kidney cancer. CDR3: CASSLLGGNQPQHF. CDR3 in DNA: TGTGCCAGCAGTTTATTAGGTGGAAATCAGCCCCAGCATTTT.